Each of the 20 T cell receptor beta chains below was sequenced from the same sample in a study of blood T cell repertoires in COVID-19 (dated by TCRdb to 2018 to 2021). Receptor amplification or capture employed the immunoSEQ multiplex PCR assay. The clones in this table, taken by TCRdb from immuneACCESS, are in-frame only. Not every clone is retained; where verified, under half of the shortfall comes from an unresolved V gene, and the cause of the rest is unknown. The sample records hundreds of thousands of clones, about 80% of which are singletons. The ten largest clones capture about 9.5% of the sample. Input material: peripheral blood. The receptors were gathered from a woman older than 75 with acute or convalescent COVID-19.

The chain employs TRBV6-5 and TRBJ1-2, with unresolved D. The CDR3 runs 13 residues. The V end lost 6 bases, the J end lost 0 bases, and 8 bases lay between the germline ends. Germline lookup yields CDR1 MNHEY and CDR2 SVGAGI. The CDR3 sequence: CASSSDSNYGYTF. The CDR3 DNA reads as TGTGCCAGCAGCTCTGACTCTAACTATGGCTACACCTTC.

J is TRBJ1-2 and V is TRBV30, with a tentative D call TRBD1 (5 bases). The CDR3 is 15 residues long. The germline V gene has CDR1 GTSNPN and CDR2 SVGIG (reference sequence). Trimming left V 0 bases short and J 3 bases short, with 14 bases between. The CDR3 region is CAWSVREGRHYGYTF. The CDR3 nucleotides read TGTGCCTGGAGTGTACGGGAGGGGCGCCACTATGGCTACACCTTC.

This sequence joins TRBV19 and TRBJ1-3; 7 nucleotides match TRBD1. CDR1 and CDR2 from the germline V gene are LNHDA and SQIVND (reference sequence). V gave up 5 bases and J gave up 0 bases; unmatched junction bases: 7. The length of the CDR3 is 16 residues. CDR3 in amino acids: CASSGGTARSGNTIYF. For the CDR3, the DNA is TGTGCCAGTAGTGGGGGGACAGCGCGCTCTGGAAACACCATATATTTT.

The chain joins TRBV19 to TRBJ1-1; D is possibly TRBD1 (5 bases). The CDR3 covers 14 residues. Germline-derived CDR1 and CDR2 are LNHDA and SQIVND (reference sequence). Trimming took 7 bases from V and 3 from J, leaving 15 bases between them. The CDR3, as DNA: TGTGCCAGTAAGGGAGGGGTGAAGGACACTGAAGCTTTCTTT. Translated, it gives CASKGGVKDTEAFF.

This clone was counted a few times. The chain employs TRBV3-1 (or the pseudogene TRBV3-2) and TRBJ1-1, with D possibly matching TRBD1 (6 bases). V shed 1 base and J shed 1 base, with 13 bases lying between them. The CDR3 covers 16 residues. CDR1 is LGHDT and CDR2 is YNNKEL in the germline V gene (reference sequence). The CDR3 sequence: CASSQVRWGPNTEAFF. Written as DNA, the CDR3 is TGTGCCAGCAGCCAAGTTAGGTGGGGGCCGAACACTGAAGCTTTCTTT.

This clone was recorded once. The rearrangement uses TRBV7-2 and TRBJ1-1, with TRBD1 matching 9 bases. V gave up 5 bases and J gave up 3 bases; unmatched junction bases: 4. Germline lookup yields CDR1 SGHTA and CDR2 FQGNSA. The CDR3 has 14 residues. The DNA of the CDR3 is TGTGCCAGCAGCCGGGACAGGGTAGACACTGAAGCTTTCTTT. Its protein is CASSRDRVDTEAFF. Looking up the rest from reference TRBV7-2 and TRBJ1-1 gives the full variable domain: GAGVSQSPSNKVTEKGKDVELRCDPISGHTALYWYRQSLGQGLEFLIYFQGNSAPDKSGLPSDRFSAERTGGSVSTLTIQRTQQEDSAVYLCASSRDRVDTEAFFGQGTRLTVV.

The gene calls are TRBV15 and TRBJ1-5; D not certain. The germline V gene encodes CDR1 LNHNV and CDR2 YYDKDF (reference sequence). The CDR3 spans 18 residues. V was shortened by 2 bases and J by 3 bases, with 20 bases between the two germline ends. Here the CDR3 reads CATSRNIPGLVYNQPQHF. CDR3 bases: TGTGCCACCAGCAGAAATATACCGGGTCTCGTTTACAATCAGCCCCAGCATTTT. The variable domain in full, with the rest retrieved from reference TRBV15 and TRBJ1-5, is DAMVIQNPRYQVTQFGKPVTLSCSQTLNHNVMYWYQQKSSQAPKLLFHYYDKDFNNEADTPDNFQSRRPNTSFCFLDIRSPGLGDTAMYLCATSRNIPGLVYNQPQHFGDGTRLSIL.

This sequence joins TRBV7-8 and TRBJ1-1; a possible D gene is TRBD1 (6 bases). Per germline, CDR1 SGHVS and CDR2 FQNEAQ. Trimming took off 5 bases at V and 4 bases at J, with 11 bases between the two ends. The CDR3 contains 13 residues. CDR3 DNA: TGTGCCAGCAGCCCTACAGGGACCACTGAAGCTTTCTTT. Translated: CASSPTGTTEAFF.

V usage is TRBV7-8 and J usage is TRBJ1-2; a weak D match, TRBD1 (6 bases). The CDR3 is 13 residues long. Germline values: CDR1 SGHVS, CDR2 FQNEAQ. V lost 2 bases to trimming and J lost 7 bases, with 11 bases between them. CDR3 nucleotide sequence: TGTGCCAGCAGCTTATCGGCAGGGGTTGGCTACACCTTC. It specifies CASSLSAGVGYTF.

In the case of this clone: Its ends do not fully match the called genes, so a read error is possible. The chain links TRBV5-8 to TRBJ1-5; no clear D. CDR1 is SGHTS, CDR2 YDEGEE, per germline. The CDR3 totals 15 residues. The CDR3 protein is CASTLEGGSNQPQHF. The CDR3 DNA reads TGTGCCAGCACCTTGGAGGGAGGTAGCAATCAGCCCCAGCATTTT.

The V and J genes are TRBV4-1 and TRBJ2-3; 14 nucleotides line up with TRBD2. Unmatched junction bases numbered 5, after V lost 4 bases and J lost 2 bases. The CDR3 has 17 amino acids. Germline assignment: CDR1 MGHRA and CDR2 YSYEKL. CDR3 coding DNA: TGCGCCAGCAGCCCACGGACTAGCGGGGGGCCCACAGATACGCAGTATTTT. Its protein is CASSPRTSGGPTDTQYF.

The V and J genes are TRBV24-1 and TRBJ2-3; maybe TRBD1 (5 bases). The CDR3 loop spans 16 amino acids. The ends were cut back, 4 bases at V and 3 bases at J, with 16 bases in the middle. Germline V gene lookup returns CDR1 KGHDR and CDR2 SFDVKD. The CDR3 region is CATSDDGRVRTDTQYF. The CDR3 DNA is TGTGCCACCAGTGACGACGGCAGGGTACGGACAGATACGCAGTATTTT.

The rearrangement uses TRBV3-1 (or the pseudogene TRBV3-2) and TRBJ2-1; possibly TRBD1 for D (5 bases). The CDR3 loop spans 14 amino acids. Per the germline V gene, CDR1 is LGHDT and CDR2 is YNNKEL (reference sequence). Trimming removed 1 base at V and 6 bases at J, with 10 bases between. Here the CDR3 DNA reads TGTGCCAGCAGCCAAGCAAGGGGCCCCAATGAGCAGTTCTTC. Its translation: CASSQARGPNEQFF.

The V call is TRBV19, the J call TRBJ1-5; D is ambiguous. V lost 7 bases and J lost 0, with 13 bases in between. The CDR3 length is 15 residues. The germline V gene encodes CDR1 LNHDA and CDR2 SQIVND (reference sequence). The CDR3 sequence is CASKVETNSNQPQHF. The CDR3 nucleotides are TGTGCCAGTAAGGTGGAGACTAATAGCAATCAGCCCCAGCATTTT.

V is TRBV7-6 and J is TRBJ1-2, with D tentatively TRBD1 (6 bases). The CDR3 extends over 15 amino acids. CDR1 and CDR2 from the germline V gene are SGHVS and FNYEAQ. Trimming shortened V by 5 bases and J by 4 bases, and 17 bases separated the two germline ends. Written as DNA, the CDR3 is TGTGCCAGCAGCCCACTACAGGGATCGATCTATGGCTACACCTTC. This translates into CASSPLQGSIYGYTF. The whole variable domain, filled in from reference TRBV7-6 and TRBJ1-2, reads GAGVSQSPRYKVTKRGQDVALRCDPISGHVSLYWYRQALGQGPEFLTYFNYEAQQDKSGLPNDRFSAERPEGSISTLTIQRTEQRDSAMYRCASSPLQGSIYGYTFGSGTRLTVV.

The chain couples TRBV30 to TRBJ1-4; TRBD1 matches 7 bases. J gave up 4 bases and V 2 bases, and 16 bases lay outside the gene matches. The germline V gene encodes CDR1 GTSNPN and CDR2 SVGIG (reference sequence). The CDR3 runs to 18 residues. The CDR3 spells CAWSKGVQGVMYNEKLFF. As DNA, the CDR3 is TGTGCCTGGAGTAAAGGAGTCCAGGGGGTAATGTATAATGAAAAACTGTTTTTT. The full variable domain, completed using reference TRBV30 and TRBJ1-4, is SQTIHQWPATLVQPVGSPLSLECTVEGTSNPNLYWYRQAAGRGLQLLFYSVGIGQISSEVPQNLSASRPQDRQFILSSKKLLLSDSGFYLCAWSKGVQGVMYNEKLFFGSGTQLSVL.

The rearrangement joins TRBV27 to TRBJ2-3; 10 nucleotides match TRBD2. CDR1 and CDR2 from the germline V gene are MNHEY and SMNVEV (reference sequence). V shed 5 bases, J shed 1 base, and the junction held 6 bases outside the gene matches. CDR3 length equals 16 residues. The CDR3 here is CASSGLAGAGTDTQYF. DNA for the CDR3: TGTGCCAGCAGTGGGCTAGCGGGAGCCGGCACAGATACGCAGTATTTT.

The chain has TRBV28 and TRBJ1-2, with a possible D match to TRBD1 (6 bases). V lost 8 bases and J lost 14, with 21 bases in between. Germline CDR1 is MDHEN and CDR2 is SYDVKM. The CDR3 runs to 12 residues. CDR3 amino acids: CASCPSGHPYTF. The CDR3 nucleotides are TGTGCCAGCTGCCCCTCGGGACACCCCTATACCTTC.

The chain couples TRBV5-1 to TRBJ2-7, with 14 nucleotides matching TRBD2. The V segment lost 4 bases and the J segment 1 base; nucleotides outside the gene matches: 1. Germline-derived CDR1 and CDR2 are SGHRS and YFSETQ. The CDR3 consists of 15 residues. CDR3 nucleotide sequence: TGCGCCAGCAGCGGGACTAGCGGGGGTTCCTACGAGCAGTACTTC. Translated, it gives CASSGTSGGSYEQYF.

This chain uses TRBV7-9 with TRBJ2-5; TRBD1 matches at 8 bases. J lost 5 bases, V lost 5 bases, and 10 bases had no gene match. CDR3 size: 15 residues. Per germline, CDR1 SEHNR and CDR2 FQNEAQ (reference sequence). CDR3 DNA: TGTGCCAGCAGCATACCGACAGGGGCCAGTGAGACCCAGTACTTC. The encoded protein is CASSIPTGASETQYF.